This TCR beta chain emerged from a study of CD8 T cells in Susac syndrome. On the study more broadly: Patients with Susac syndrome were therapy-naive, on corticosteroids, or on intravenous immunoglobulin alone at blood draw.

This CDR3 has 17 residues. Trimming cost V 2 bases and J 7 bases; bases outside gene matches: 8. Germline assignment: CDR1 MNHEY and CDR2 SVGAGI. Sequencing of TCR beta was performed on blood CD8+ T cells and on blood CD4+ T cells. Random hexamers were used to reverse transcribe an amount of roughly 0.5 to 1 ug RNA. The immunoSEQ assay covered 54 Vbeta and 13 Jbeta segments for CDR3. In TCRdb, the immunoSEQ multiplex PCR reads were re-called with MiXCR into one record per CDR3 protein. Here the sample spans under 200,000 distinct CDR3 sequences, roughly 94% being singletons. Material for sequencing was CD4+ T cells from PBMCs. The genes are TRBV6-5 and TRBJ2-2; TRBD1 agrees at 12 bases. The sequence derives from a human donor with Susac syndrome. The CDR3 loop is CASSYGPGTGGNGELFF. The CDR3 region has the DNA TGTGCCAGCAGTTACGGACCCGGGACAGGGGGCAACGGGGAGCTGTTTTTT.